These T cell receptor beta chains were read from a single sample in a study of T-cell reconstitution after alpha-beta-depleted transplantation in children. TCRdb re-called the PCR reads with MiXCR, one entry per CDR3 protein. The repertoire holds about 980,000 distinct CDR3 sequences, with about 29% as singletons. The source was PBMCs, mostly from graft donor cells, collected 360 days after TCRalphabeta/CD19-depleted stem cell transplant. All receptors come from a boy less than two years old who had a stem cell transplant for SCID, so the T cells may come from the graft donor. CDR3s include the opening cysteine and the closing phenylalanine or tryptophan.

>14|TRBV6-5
CASSYSTGWNTIYF
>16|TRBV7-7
CASSLGRLNPTYEQCF
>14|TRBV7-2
CASSWARDRDGAFF
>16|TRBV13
CASSLGPGREGYEQFF
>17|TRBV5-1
CASSLKGRRTVIYGYTF
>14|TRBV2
CASSEPEEGYTQYF
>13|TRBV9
CASSPLVSGELFF
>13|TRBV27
CASRATGNEKLFF
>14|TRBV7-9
CASSPRGGSYEQFF
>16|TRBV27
CASSEQKVGRGETQYF
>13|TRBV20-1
CSARKQGRETQYF
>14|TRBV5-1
CASSLGQGEQPQHF
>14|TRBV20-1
CSASAGYSGNTIYF
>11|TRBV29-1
CSVGTSIEQFF
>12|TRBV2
CASSERGNIQYF
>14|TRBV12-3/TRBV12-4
CASSLILGGTEAFF
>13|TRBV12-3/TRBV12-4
CATASGDTGELFF
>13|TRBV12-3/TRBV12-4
CASSPRQDQMQYF
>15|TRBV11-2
CASSLGGGVGETQYF
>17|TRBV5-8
CASSSTKLAGGQETQYF
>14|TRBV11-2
CASSLVVTRAEQYF
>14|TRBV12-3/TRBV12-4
CASSLALNTNTQYF
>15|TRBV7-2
CASRLPGLYTGELFF
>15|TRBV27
CASSLRQGALQGQFF
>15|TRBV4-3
CASTPGGQASTEAFF
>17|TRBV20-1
CSARGKDLKGETYEQYF
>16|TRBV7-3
CASSHGGKEGNYGYTF
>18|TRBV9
CASSVLGRAGERWGTQYF
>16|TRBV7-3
CASSLRAGQFTGELFF
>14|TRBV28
CASSRTGASGELFF
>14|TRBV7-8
CASSTRQGEGEQFF
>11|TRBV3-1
CASSQGTEAFF
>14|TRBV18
CASLHGAANQPQHF
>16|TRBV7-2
CASSQTGLAGQETQYF
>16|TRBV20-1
CSAAGGPGGDTDTQYF
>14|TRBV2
CASSEGPNQETQYF
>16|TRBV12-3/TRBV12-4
CASSFPGTRGTKEQYF
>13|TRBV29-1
CSASPTGYNEQFF
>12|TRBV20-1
CSVGGGTNIQYF
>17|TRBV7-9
CASSSLRRLAGNNEQFF